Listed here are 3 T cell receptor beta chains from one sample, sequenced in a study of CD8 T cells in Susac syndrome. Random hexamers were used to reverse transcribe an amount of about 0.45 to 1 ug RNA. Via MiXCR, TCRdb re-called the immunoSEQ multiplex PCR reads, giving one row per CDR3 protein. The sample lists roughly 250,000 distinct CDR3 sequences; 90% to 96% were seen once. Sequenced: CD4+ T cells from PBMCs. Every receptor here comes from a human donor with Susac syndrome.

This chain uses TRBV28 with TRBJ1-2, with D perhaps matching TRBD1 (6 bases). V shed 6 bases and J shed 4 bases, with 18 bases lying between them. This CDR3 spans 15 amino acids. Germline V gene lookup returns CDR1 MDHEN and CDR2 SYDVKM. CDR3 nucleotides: TGTGCCAGCAGCCAAGGGACATACGGCGGCTATGGCTACACCTTC. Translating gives CASSQGTYGGYGYTF.

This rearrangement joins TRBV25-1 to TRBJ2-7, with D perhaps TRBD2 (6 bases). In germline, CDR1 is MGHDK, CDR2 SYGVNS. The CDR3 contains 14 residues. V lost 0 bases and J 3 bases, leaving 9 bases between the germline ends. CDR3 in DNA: TGTGCCAGCAGTGAATACGGGACTCTCTACGAGCAGTACTTC. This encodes CASSEYGTLYEQYF.

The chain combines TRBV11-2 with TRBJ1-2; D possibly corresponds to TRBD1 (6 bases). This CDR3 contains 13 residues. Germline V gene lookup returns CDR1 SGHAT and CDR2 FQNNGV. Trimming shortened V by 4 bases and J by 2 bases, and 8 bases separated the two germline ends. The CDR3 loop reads CASSWDINYGYTF. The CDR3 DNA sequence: TGTGCCAGCAGCTGGGACATCAACTATGGCTACACCTTC.